This TCR beta chain was captured in a study of CD8 T cells in Susac syndrome. This CDR3 comprises 14 residues. Germline values: CDR1 LGHNT, CDR2 FRNRAP. V was clipped by 5 bases and J by 3 bases; unmatched bases: 3. Random hexamers were used to reverse transcribe an amount of about 0.45 to 1 ug RNA. One entry per CDR3 protein results from TCRdb running MiXCR on the immunoSEQ multiplex PCR reads. The data show 120,000 or so distinct CDR3 sequences, over 95% seen once. CD8+ and CD4+ T cells from blood underwent TCR beta sequencing. The chain links TRBV12-5 to TRBJ1-1, with TRBD1 matching 10 bases. The receptor comes from a human donor with Susac syndrome. The specimen sequenced was CD4+ T cells from PBMCs. CDR3 sequence (DNA): TGTGCTAGTGGTCGGGACAGGGGACACACTGAAGCTTTCTTT. Protein product: CASGRDRGHTEAFF.